This entry concerns a single T cell receptor beta chain. No antigen is known for it. V was trimmed by 6 bases and J by 4 bases, leaving 7 bases between them. The CDR3 consists of 13 residues. Germline CDR1 and CDR2: SGHVS and FNYEAQ. These data come from a study of cytomegalovirus exposure and HLA in healthy donors. Study-level information: Drawn from HLA-typed donors, 80 million to 100 million unique TCRs were held in an early data release. General study results and limits: V- and J-gene trimming in TCR beta was tied to a missense DCLRE1C variant by an analysis performed later.

The primer mix had 60 Vbeta and 13 Jbeta primers. The assay was immunoSEQ multiplex PCR, and TCRdb's table has in-frame clones only and misses some. The table records some 120,000 clones, approximately 75% of them present only once. The clonotype was recovered from a woman aged 45 to 65 in good health and CMV-seronegative. The chain is built from TRBV7-6 and TRBJ1-6, with D perhaps matching TRBD1 (6 bases). Material for sequencing was PBMCs. CDR3: CASRDSYNSPLHF. CDR3 coding DNA: TGTGCCAGCAGGGACAGTTATAATTCACCCCTCCACTTT.